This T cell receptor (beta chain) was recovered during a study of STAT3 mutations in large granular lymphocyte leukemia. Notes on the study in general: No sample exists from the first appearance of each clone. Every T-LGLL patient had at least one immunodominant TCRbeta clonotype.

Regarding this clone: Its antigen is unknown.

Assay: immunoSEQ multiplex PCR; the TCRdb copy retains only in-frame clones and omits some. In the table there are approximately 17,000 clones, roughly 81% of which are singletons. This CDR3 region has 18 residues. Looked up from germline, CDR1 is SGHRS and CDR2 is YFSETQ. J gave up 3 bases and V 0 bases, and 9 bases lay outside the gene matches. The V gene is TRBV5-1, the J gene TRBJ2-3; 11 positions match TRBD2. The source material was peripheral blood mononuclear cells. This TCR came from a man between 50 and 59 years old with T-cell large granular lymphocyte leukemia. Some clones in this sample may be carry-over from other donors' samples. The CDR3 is CASSLGALAGDWTDTQYF. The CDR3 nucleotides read TGCGCCAGCAGCTTGGGGGCACTAGCGGGGGATTGGACAGATACGCAGTATTTT.